This section outlines one TCR beta chain sequence together with its context. Its cognate antigen is unknown. The CDR3 sequence is 14 residues long. Germline-derived CDR1 and CDR2 are KGHSH and LQKENI. V lost 1 base, J lost 8 bases, and 14 bases lay in between. Some clones are missing from TCRdb's copy, which holds only in-frame ones; the method was immunoSEQ multiplex PCR. The sample yields about 120,000 clones, approximately 89% seen once. The data derive from a study of T cell responses to AZD1222 COVID-19 vaccine. At the level of the study: Pooling was applied to second doses at about 4 or about 12 weeks.

Study conclusions and caveats: Repertoires were obtained solely post-peak T cell response. Seropositivity was recorded at baseline in only six AZD1222 recipients.

The sequencing here drew on peripheral blood, taken on day 0 of AZD1222 vaccination. The V gene is TRBV18, the J gene TRBJ1-1; tentative D call: TRBD1 (5 bases). This clonotype originated in an adult in good health. The CDR3 sequence: CASSPQLGQNEAFF. In nucleotides, the CDR3 is TGTGCCAGCTCACCACAGTTGGGGCAGAACGAAGCTTTCTTT.